The sequence of this T cell receptor beta chain was determined in a study of molecular identifiers for immune sequencing clone quantification. Whole-study results and caveats: Clonotypes topping 20 RNA copies carried over 98% of effector molecules but under 1% of naive ones. Because of identical TCR molecules sharing a barcode, sizes of highly expanded clones could be underestimated.

Bulk libraries came from a prior protocol with listed TCR primers. TCRdb reprocessed the PCR reads via MiXCR and lists one record per CDR3 protein. The sample has approximately 550,000 distinct CDR3 sequences, about a fifth seen once. There are a few counts of this clonotype. As yet, its antigen is unknown. The ends lost 8 bases at V and 5 bases at J; junction bases unmatched: 12. This CDR3 is built from 16 residues. Germline CDR1 reads SNHLY; CDR2 reads FYNNEI. Naive CD8 T cells were FACS-sorted by CD8+CD4-CCR7+CD45RA+ markers. The specimen sequenced was naive CD8+ T cells from blood, with Jurkat cell RNA spiked in. Subset indicated: FACS-sorted CD8+CD4-CCR7+CD45RA+ naive T cells. The genes are TRBV2 and TRBJ2-1; 10 nucleotides align to TRBD1. The sequence was obtained from a human donor in good health. Some libraries in this study had Jurkat cell RNA spiked in. The CDR3 region has the DNA TGTGCCAGCGAAGCAACGCCGGGACAGGGGAACAATGAGCAGTTCTTC. Its protein product is CASEATPGQGNNEQFF. The full variable domain, with the rest looked up from reference TRBV2 and TRBJ2-1, is EPEVTQTPSHQVTQMGQEVILRCVPISNHLYFYWYRQILGQKVEFLVSFYNNEISEKSEIFDDQFSVERPDGSNFTLKIRSTKLEDSAMYFCASEATPGQGNNEQFFGPGTRLTVL.